The TCR beta chain under discussion was sequenced for a study of beta chain features in type 1 diabetes. Details on this clone: Its antigen is not known.

In germline, CDR1 is MNHNY, CDR2 SVGAGI (reference sequence). V shed 7 bases and J 3 bases; nucleotides not matched to a gene: 9. There are 16 residues in the CDR3. Sequenced material consisted of expressed TCRB transcripts (all of the isolated RNA was reverse transcribed). TCRdb's table, derived via immunoSEQ multiplex PCR, lists solely in-frame clones and lacks some. The table lists around 310,000 clones, roughly 9.6% of them singletons. Regarding the study as a whole: An over-representation of cells with high TCR expression could result from cDNA sequencing.

The receptor's source is a woman aged 30 to 39 in good health. The chain combines TRBV6-6 with TRBJ2-2; 9 bases are shared with TRBD1. Sequences were obtained from naive CD4+ T cells from blood. The CDR3, as DNA: TGTGCCAGCAACGACAGACAGGGGGTAGACACCGGGGAGCTGTTTTTT. This translates into CASNDRQGVDTGELFF.